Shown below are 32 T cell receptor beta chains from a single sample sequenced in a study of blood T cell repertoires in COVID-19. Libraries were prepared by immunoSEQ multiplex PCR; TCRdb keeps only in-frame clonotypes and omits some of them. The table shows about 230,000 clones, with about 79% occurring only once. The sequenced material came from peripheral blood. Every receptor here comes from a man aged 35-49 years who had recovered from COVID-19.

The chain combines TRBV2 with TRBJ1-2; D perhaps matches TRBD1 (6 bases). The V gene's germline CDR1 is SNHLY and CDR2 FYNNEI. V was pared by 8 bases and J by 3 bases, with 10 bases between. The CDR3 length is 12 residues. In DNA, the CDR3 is TGTGCCAGCGAAAGGACAGACTATGGCTACACCTTC. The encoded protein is CASERTDYGYTF.

CDR3 region: CASSLRQGADTQYF. The CDR3, as DNA: TGTGCCAGCAGCTTACGACAGGGCGCAGATACGCAGTATTTT. The chain couples TRBV7-6 to TRBJ2-3; TRBD1 aligns across 7 bases. From germline, CDR1 is SGHVS and CDR2 FNYEAQ. CDR3 length: 14 amino acids. V was clipped by 2 bases and J by 4 bases; unmatched bases: 3.

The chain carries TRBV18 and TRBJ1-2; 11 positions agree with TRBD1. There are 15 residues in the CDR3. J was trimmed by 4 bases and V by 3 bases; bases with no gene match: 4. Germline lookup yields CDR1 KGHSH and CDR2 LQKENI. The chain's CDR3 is CASSPRTGGSYGYTF. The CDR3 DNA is TGTGCCAGCTCACCGCGGACAGGGGGCAGCTATGGCTACACCTTC.

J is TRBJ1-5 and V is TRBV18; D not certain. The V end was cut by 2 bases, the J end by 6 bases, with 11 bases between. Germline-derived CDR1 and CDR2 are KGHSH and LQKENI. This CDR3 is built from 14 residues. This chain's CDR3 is CASSPGRESQPQHF. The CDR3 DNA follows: TGTGCCAGCTCACCAGGGAGGGAAAGTCAGCCCCAGCATTTT.

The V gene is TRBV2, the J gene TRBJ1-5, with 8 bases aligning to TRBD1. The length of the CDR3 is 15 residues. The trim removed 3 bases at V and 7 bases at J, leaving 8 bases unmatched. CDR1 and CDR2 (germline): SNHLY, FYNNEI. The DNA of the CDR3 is TGTGCCAGCAGTGACGGACAGGGTTATGGCCAGCCCCAGCATTTT. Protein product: CASSDGQGYGQPQHF.

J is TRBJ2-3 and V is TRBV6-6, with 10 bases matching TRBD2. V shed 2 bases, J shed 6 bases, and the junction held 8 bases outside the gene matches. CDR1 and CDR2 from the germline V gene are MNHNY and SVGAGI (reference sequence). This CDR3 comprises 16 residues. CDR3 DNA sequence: TGTGCCAGCAGTTACACCCTTAGCGGGAGGAGGGATACGCAGTATTTT. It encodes CASSYTLSGRRDTQYF.

The chain's CDR3 is CASSFRGGEAFF. DNA for the CDR3: TGTGCCAGCAGCTTTCGGGGGGGCGAAGCTTTCTTT. The rearrangement joins TRBV7-2 to TRBJ1-1; D possibly corresponds to TRBD1 (6 bases). The germline V gene has CDR1 SGHTA and CDR2 FQGNSA. Between the trimmed V and J ends, which lost 3 bases and 8 bases, there was a span of 10 bases. CDR3 length: 12 amino acids.

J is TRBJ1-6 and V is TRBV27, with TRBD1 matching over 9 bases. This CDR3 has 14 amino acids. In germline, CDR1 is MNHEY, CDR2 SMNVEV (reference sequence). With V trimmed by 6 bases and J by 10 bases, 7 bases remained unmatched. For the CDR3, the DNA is TGTGCCAGCAGCTTTGGACAGGGGCAATCACCCCTCCACTTT. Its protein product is CASSFGQGQSPLHF.

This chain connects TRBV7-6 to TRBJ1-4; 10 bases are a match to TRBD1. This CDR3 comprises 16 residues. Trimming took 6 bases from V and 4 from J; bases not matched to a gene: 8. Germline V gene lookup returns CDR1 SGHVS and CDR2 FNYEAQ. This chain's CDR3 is CASSHGDRGINEKLFF. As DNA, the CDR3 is TGTGCCAGCAGTCACGGGGACAGGGGTATTAATGAAAAACTGTTTTTT.

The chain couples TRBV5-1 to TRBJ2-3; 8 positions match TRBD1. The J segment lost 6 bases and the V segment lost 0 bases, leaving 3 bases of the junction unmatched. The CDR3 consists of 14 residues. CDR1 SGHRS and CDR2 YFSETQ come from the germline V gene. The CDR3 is CASSLGQGLDTQYF. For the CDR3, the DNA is TGCGCCAGCAGCTTGGGACAGGGGTTGGATACGCAGTATTTT. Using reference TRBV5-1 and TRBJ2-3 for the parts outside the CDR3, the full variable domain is KAGVTQTPRYLIKTRGQQVTLSCSPISGHRSVSWYQQTPGQGLQFLFEYFSETQRNKGNFPGRFSGRQFSNSRSEMNVSTLELGDSALYLCASSLGQGLDTQYFGPGTRLTVL.

CDR3 sequence (DNA): TGTGCCAGCGGTGGTTTCGGGACAGGGGCGGGGGAGACCCAGTACTTC. Its protein product is CASGGFGTGAGETQYF. The gene calls are TRBV9 and TRBJ2-5, with 10 bases lining up with TRBD1. Germline V gene lookup returns CDR1 SGDLS and CDR2 YYNGEE. V lost 7 bases to trimming and J lost 5 bases; unmatched junction nucleotides: 14. The CDR3 sequence is 16 residues long. Complete variable domain (other parts from reference TRBV9 and TRBJ2-5): DSGVTQTPKHLITATGQRVTLRCSPRSGDLSVYWYQQSLDQGLQFLIQYYNGEERAKGNILERFSAQQFPDLHSELNLSSLELGDSALYFCASGGFGTGAGETQYFGPGTRLLVL.

CDR3 residues: CATSEKTNDRMSNQPQHF. CDR3 DNA sequence: TGTGCCACCAGCGAAAAAACCAACGACAGAATGAGCAATCAGCCCCAGCATTTT. This chain uses TRBV24-1 with TRBJ1-5; possible D gene TRBD1, 5 bases. CDR1 and CDR2 from the germline V gene are KGHDR and SFDVKD. Deletions cut 7 bases from V and 1 base from J, with 22 bases between. The CDR3 sequence is 18 residues long.

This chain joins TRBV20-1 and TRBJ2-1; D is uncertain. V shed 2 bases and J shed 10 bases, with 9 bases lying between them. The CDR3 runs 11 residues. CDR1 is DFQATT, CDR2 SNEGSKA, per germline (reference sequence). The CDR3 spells CSARKLMEQFF. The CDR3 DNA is TGCAGTGCTAGAAAGCTGATGGAGCAGTTCTTC.

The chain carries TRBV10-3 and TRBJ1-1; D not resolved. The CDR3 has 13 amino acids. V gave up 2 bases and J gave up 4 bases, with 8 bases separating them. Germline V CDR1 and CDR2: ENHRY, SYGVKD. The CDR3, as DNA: TGTGCCATCAGTGAGGCGGAGGGCACTGAAGCTTTCTTT. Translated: CAISEAEGTEAFF.

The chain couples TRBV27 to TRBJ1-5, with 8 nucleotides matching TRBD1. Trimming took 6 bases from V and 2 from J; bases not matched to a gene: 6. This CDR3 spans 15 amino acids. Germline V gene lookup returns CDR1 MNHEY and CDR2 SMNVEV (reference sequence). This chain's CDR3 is CASSTGTGRNQPQHF. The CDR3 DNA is TGTGCCAGCAGCACTGGGACAGGCCGCAATCAGCCCCAGCATTTT.

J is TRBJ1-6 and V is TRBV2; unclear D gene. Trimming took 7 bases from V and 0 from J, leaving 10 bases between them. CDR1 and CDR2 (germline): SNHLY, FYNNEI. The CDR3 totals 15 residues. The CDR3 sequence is CASTTESSYNSPLHF. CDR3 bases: TGTGCCAGCACCACAGAGAGCTCCTATAATTCACCCCTCCACTTT.

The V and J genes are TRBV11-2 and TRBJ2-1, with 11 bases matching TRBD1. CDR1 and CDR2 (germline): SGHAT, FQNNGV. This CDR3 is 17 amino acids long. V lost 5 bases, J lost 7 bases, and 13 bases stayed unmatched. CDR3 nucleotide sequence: TGTGCCAGCAGCCCATTAAGAGGGACAGGGGGAGGAAATGAGCAGTTCTTC. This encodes CASSPLRGTGGGNEQFF.

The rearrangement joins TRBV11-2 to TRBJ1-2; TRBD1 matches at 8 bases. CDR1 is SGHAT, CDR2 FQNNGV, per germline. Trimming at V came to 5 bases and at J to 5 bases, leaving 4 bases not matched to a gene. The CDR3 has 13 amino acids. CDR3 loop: CASSGRTGYGYTF. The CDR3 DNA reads TGTGCCAGCAGCGGAAGGACAGGGTATGGCTACACCTTC. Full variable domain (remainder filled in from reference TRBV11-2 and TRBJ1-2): EAGVAQSPRYKIIEKRQSVAFWCNPISGHATLYWYQQILGQGPKLLIQFQNNGVVDDSQLPKDRFSAERLKGVDSTLKIQPAKLEDSAVYLCASSGRTGYGYTFGSGTRLTVV.

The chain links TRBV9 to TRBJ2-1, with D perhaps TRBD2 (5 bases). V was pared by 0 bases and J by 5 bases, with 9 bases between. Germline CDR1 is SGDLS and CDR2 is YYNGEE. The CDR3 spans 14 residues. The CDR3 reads CASSVAGFNNEQFF. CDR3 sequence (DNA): TGTGCCAGCAGCGTAGCGGGGTTTAACAATGAGCAGTTCTTC.

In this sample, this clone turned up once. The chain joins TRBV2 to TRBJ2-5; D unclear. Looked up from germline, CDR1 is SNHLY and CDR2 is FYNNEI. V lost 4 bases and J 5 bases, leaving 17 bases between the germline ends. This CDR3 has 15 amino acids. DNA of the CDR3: TGTGCCAGCAGTGCCTTCGTCAATCTCGGGGAGACCCAGTACTTC. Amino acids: CASSAFVNLGETQYF.

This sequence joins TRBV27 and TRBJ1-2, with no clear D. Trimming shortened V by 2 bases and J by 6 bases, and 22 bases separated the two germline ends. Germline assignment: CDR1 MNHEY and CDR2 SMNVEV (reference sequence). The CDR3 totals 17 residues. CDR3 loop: CASSLRIGSAELHGYTF. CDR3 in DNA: TGTGCCAGCAGTTTAAGGATCGGTTCAGCGGAACTACATGGCTACACCTTC.

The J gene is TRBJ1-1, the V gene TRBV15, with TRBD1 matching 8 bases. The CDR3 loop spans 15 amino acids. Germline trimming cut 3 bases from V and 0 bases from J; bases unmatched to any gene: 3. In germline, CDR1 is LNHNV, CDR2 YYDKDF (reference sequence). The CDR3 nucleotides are TGTGCCACCAGCAGGCGGACAGGGATGAACACTGAAGCTTTCTTT. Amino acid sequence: CATSRRTGMNTEAFF.

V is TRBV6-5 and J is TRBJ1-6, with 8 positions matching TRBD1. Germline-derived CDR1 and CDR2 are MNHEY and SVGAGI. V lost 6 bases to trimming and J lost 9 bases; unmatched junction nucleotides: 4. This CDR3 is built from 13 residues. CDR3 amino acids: CASRDRAGSPLHF. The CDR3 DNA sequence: TGTGCCAGCAGGGACAGGGCGGGTTCACCCCTCCACTTT.

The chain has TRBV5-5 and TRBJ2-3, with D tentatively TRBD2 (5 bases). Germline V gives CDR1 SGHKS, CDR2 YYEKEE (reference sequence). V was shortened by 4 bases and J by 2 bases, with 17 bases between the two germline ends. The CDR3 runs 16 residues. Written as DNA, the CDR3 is TGTGCCAGCAGCCCCCGGACTTGGCAGGTCACAGATACGCAGTATTTT. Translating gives CASSPRTWQVTDTQYF.

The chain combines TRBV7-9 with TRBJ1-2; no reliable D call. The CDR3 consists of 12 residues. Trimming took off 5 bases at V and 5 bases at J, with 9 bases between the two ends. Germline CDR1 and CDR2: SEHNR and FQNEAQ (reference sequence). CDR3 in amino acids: CASSLTLYGYTF. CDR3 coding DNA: TGTGCCAGCAGCCTGACACTTTATGGCTACACCTTC.

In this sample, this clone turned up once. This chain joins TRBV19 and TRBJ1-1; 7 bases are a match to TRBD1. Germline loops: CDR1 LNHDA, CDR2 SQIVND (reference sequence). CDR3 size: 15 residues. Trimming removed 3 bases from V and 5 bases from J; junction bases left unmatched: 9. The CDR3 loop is CASSIRPQGGTEAFF. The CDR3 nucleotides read TGTGCCAGTAGTATCAGACCCCAGGGGGGAACTGAAGCTTTCTTT.

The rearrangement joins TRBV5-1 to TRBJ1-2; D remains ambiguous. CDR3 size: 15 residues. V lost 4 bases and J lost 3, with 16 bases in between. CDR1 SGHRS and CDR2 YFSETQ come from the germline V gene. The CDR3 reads CASSADGSFDYGYTF. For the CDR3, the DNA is TGCGCCAGCAGCGCGGACGGGAGTTTTGACTATGGCTACACCTTC.

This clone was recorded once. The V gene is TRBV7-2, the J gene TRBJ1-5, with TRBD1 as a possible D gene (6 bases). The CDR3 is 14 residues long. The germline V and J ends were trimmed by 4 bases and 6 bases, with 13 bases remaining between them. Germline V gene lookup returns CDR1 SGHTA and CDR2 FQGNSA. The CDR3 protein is CASSWVGASQPQHF. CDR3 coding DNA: TGTGCCAGCAGCTGGGTGGGGGCAAGTCAGCCCCAGCATTTT.

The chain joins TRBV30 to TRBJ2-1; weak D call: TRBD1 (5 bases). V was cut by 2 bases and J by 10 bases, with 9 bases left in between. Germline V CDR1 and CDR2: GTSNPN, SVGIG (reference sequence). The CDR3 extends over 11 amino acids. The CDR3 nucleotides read TGTGCCTGGAGTTACGGACAAGAGCAGTTCTTC. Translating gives CAWSYGQEQFF.

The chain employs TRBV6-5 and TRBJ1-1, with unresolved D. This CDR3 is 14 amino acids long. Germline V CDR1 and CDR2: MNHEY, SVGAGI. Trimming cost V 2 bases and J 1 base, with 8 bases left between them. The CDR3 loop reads CASSYLRKNTEAFF. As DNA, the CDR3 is TGTGCCAGCAGTTACCTCAGAAAGAACACTGAAGCTTTCTTT.

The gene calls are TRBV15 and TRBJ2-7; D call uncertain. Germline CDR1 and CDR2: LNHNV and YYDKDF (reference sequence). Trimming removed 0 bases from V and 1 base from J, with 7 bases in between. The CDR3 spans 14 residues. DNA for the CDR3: TGTGCCACCAGCAGAGATCAGGTTTCCTACGAGCAGTACTTC. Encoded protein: CATSRDQVSYEQYF.

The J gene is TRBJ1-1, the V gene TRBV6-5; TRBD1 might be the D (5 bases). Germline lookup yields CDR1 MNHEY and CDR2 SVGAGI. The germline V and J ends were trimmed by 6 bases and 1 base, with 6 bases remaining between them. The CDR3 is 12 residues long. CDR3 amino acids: CASSGGNTEAFF. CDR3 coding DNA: TGTGCCAGCAGCGGGGGGAACACTGAAGCTTTCTTT.